This TCR beta chain emerged from a study of blood T cell repertoires in COVID-19. Whole-study context: Samples of COVID-19 (acute and convalescent) were obtained from the United States, Italy and Spain. Sources were T cells, B-cell-depleted T cells, or PBMCs; the material itself was cDNA or gDNA.

Recruitment covered roughly 22 US areas and drew participants whose ages spanned roughly 18 to 100 years. Cohorts were determined from participant-reported clinical history. This CDR3 is built from 15 residues. Germline CDR1 GTSNPN, CDR2 SVGIG (reference sequence). V shed 0 bases and J 8 bases; nucleotides not matched to a gene: 9. Clones were sequenced by immunoSEQ multiplex PCR, and TCRdb holds only the in-frame ones, with some missing. The sample carries more than 300,000 clones, 85% to 90% recorded once. Sequenced material: PBMCs or T cells enriched from blood (not recorded which). The rearrangement uses TRBV30 and TRBJ2-1; 8 nucleotides line up with TRBD2. This TCR came from a man in his thirties or forties who had recovered from COVID-19. The CDR3 DNA follows: TGTGCCTGGAGTGTAGGGGCGGGAGGTTGGGATGAGCAGTTCTTC. This translates into CAWSVGAGGWDEQFF.